The 16 T cell receptor beta chains presented below share a single source sample, sequenced in a study of a mutant IDH1 vaccine in newly diagnosed glioma. The protocol was immunoSEQ multiplex PCR, while the TCRdb copy is restricted to in-frame clones and leaves out a portion. Counted here are 35,000 to 50,000 clones, 83% occurring once; the ten biggest clones make up just over 5%. Time point meaning: week 35, safety follow-up. Vaccination used 300 ug of mutant IDH1 20-mer peptide per dose, with topical imiquimod. Their antigen targets remain unknown. Here the sequenced sample was PBMCs, taken from a glioma patient whose treatment included an IDH1 peptide vaccine. The receptors here all came from a woman aged 50 to 60 with glioma.

The genes are TRBV6-1 and TRBJ2-7; tentative D call: TRBD1 (7 bases). The length of the CDR3 is 15 residues. Germline assignment: CDR1 MNHNS and CDR2 SASEGT. V lost 2 bases to trimming and J lost 2 bases, with 13 bases between them. The CDR3 is CASSERQGGAYEQYF. In nucleotides, the CDR3 is TGTGCCAGCAGTGAAAGACAGGGAGGTGCCTACGAGCAGTACTTC.

This chain's CDR3 is CASSLPGLTTEAFF. CDR3 nucleotide sequence: TGTGCCAGCAGCTTACCGGGGCTGACCACTGAAGCTTTCTTT. This chain joins TRBV7-9 and TRBJ1-1; possible D gene TRBD1, 5 bases. This CDR3 spans 14 amino acids. Germline assignment: CDR1 SEHNR and CDR2 FQNEAQ (reference sequence). Trimming shortened V by 2 bases and J by 4 bases, and 11 bases separated the two germline ends. Full variable domain (remainder filled in from reference TRBV7-9 and TRBJ1-1): DTGVSQNPRHKITKRGQNVTFRCDPISEHNRLYWYRQTLGQGPEFLTYFQNEAQLEKSRLLSDRFSAERPKGSFSTLEIQRTEQGDSAMYLCASSLPGLTTEAFFGQGTRLTVV.

The chain uses TRBV19 and TRBJ2-7; possibly TRBD1 for D (5 bases). The CDR3 runs to 15 residues. Germline assignment: CDR1 LNHDA and CDR2 SQIVND (reference sequence). V lost 0 bases, J lost 2 bases, and 11 bases lay in between. CDR3 in DNA: TGTGCCAGTAGTATAGATAAGGGGCGGACCTACGAGCAGTACTTC. It specifies CASSIDKGRTYEQYF. Full variable domain (outside the CDR3, taken from reference TRBV19 and TRBJ2-7): DGGITQSPKYLFRKEGQNVTLSCEQNLNHDAMYWYRQDPGQGLRLIYYSQIVNDFQKGDIAEGYSVSREKKESFPLTVTSAQKNPTAFYLCASSIDKGRTYEQYFGPGTRLTVT.

The chain uses TRBV11-2 and TRBJ1-1; possible D gene TRBD1, 5 bases. V was cut by 4 bases and J by 0 bases, with 12 bases left in between. The CDR3 is made up of 15 amino acids. Germline CDR1 reads SGHAT; CDR2 reads FQNNGV. Here the CDR3 DNA reads TGTGCCAGCAGCTCCGACAGAATCCTGAACACTGAAGCTTTCTTT. Translated: CASSSDRILNTEAFF.

This sequence joins TRBV18 and TRBJ2-4; 11 positions match TRBD1. With 0 bases clipped from V and 6 bases from J, the junction kept 4 bases outside the gene matches. This CDR3 is 16 amino acids long. Germline V gives CDR1 KGHSH, CDR2 LQKENI. CDR3 bases: TGTGCCAGCTCACCACCGGGACAGGGGGTTTCAAACATTCAGTACTTC. As protein: CASSPPGQGVSNIQYF.

In this sample, this clone turned up a few times. This sequence joins TRBV28 and TRBJ1-5, with 8 bases that match TRBD1. Germline V lookup: CDR1 MDHEN, CDR2 SYDVKM. J was trimmed by 5 bases and V by 4 bases; bases with no gene match: 13. This CDR3 has 17 residues. CDR3 nucleotide sequence: TGTGCCAGCAGTTCCCCAACATTAGGACAGGGTGATCAGCCCCAGCATTTT. Encoded protein: CASSSPTLGQGDQPQHF.

This clone was seen only a few times. This rearrangement joins TRBV19 to TRBJ1-3, with a tentative D call TRBD1 (5 bases). Trimming removed 9 bases from V and 8 bases from J, with 17 bases in between. The CDR3 is made up of 13 amino acids. Germline CDR1 is LNHDA and CDR2 is SQIVND (reference sequence). The DNA for the CDR3 is TGTGCCAGCAGTCCGGGGACGTCAGACACCATATATTTT. This translates into CASSPGTSDTIYF.

V gene TRBV6-5 combines with J gene TRBJ1-3; D is perhaps TRBD1 (6 bases). The CDR3 consists of 15 residues. V was pared by 3 bases and J by 4 bases, with 13 bases between. From germline, CDR1 is MNHEY and CDR2 SVGAGI. Written as DNA, the CDR3 is TGTGCCAGCAGTTATATGGGGGCGGCAGGAAACACCATATATTTT. This encodes CASSYMGAAGNTIYF.

This clone appeared once. The V gene is TRBV2, the J gene TRBJ2-5, with D possibly TRBD1 on 5 matching bases. The CDR3 runs 13 residues. CDR1 is SNHLY and CDR2 is FYNNEI in the germline V gene. V was clipped by 4 bases and J by 5 bases, with 11 bases between them. The DNA of the CDR3 is TGTGCCAGCAGTGGGGGCCAAGGGGAGACCCAGTACTTC. This translates into CASSGGQGETQYF. Variable domain in full (rest from reference TRBV2 and TRBJ2-5): EPEVTQTPSHQVTQMGQEVILRCVPISNHLYFYWYRQILGQKVEFLVSFYNNEISEKSEIFDDQFSVERPDGSNFTLKIRSTKLEDSAMYFCASSGGQGETQYFGPGTRLLVL.

The count of this clone is one. The chain carries TRBV5-4 and TRBJ1-2; D unresolved. Germline loops: CDR1 SGHNT, CDR2 YYREEE (reference sequence). The germline V and J ends were trimmed by 1 base and 2 bases, with 0 bases remaining between them. This CDR3 region has 11 residues. The CDR3 here is CASSLNYGYTF. In DNA, the CDR3 is TGTGCCAGCAGCTTGAACTATGGCTACACCTTC.

V is TRBV6-1 and J is TRBJ1-1; TRBD1 aligns across 7 bases. Germline lookup yields CDR1 MNHNS and CDR2 SASEGT. The ends lost 2 bases at V and 8 bases at J; junction bases unmatched: 11. The CDR3 spans 15 residues. CDR3 in DNA: TGTGCCAGCAGTGAACGACGCGGGGGGACAGTAGAAGCTTTCTTT. Its translation: CASSERRGGTVEAFF.

The gene calls are TRBV14 and TRBJ1-1; no reliable D call. CDR3 length equals 17 residues. The V end was cut by 4 bases, the J end by 1 base, with 19 bases between. From germline, CDR1 is SGHDN and CDR2 FVKESK. The CDR3 coding sequence is TGTGCCAGCAGCCCGACCCCTCATACGGACGGGAACACTGAAGCTTTCTTT. This translates into CASSPTPHTDGNTEAFF.

The V gene is TRBV29-1, the J gene TRBJ2-7; 7 nucleotides align to TRBD1. The CDR3 consists of 14 residues. The J segment lost 3 bases and the V segment lost 4 bases, leaving 9 bases of the junction unmatched. Looked up from germline, CDR1 is SQVTM and CDR2 is ANQGSEA. Here the CDR3 reads CSVVDRGQNYEQYF. CDR3 bases: TGCAGCGTTGTGGATAGGGGGCAAAACTACGAGCAGTACTTC.

The gene calls are TRBV27 and TRBJ1-1, with D possibly matching TRBD1 (6 bases). Germline values: CDR1 MNHEY, CDR2 SMNVEV (reference sequence). CDR3 length equals 14 residues. The V end was cut by 10 bases, the J end by 1 base, with 16 bases between. The CDR3 bases are TGTGCCACCAAGGAGTTGGACAGGAACACTGAAGCTTTCTTT. Amino acid sequence: CATKELDRNTEAFF.

In this sample, this clone turned up a few times. The chain carries TRBV20-1 and TRBJ1-1, with D unclear. Trimming removed 7 bases from V and 0 bases from J, with 6 bases in between. From germline, CDR1 is DFQATT and CDR2 SNEGSKA (reference sequence). This CDR3 is built from 11 residues. The CDR3 DNA reads as TGCAGTGGAGCCATGAACACTGAAGCTTTCTTT. This codes for CSGAMNTEAFF.

V usage is TRBV9 and J usage is TRBJ1-1; D gene uncertain. V dropped 4 bases and J dropped 3 bases, with 13 bases sitting between them. Germline V gene sequence: CDR1 SGDLS, CDR2 YYNGEE. This CDR3 contains 14 residues. CDR3 sequence: CASSFERTDTEAFF. The DNA of the CDR3 is TGTGCCAGCAGCTTCGAGCGTACGGACACTGAAGCTTTCTTT. The full variable domain, with the rest looked up from reference TRBV9 and TRBJ1-1, is DSGVTQTPKHLITATGQRVTLRCSPRSGDLSVYWYQQSLDQGLQFLIQYYNGEERAKGNILERFSAQQFPDLHSELNLSSLELGDSALYFCASSFERTDTEAFFGQGTRLTVV.